The T cell receptor beta chain under discussion was sequenced for a study of vaccination effects on CD4 cells after COVID-19. Across the study: Samples that were drawn after vaccination came a median of 72 days after the second dose. General study points: Only 1 of 255 vaccine-induced clones from healthy vaccinees cross-reacted with common cold coronaviruses.

In the case of this clone: Its specificity is unknown.

J lost 2 bases, V lost 1 base, and 6 bases had no gene match. The CDR3 is 17 amino acids. Germline lookup yields CDR1 KGHSH and CDR2 LQKENI. Viral peptide pools were used in the ViraFEST assay to expand antigen-specific CD4+ T cells, and sequencing came afterward. Cultured cells yielded isolated CD4+ T cells after more than nine days. BNT162b2 vaccine or mRNA-1273 vaccine was given to participants in two doses. None of the vaccinated had previously contracted SARS-CoV-2, and their nucleocapsid antibodies tested negative. A half-medium replacement with IL-2 medium was carried out on days 3 and 7. Profiling relied on immunoSEQ multiplex PCR, and the TCRdb table lists in-frame clones only, not all of them. Of about 24,000 clones in the sample, roughly four fifths are singletons; the top ten hold approximately 5.1%.

The source of this sequence is a human donor who received a COVID-19 vaccine. Some clones in this sample may be carry-over from other donors' samples. The chain links TRBV18 to TRBJ2-2; 8 bases align to TRBD1. The sequencing here drew on CD4+ T cells from PBMCs cultured with SARS-CoV-2 spike peptides, taken after COVID-19 vaccination. This CDR3 is CASSPLISGGNTGELFF. For the CDR3, the DNA is TGTGCCAGCTCACCACTGATCTCAGGGGGCAACACCGGGGAGCTGTTTTTT.